Sequencing of this T cell receptor (beta chain) was carried out in a study of blood T cell repertoires in COVID-19. Turning to the study itself: The analysed material was cDNA or gDNA that came from T cells, B-cell-depleted T cells, or PBMCs.

Authors' data handling: Scientists estimated how many nucleated cells there were by amplifying reference gene primers. Some clones are missing from TCRdb's copy, which holds only in-frame ones; the method was immunoSEQ multiplex PCR. V and J calls plus clone size are reproduced from that table; the DNA served to infer D and trimming. The sample records 300,000 to 400,000 clones, 88% being singletons. Germline V CDR1 and CDR2: SGHDN, FVKESK. The CDR3 is 14 amino acids. Deletions cut 0 bases from V and 8 bases from J, with 13 bases between. Individuals drawn from under 30 US areas were roughly 18 to 89 years old. Cohort 3 recovered donors had two negative PCRs, clearance, or symptom resolution.

Material for sequencing was PBMCs or T cells enriched from blood (not recorded which). The chain uses TRBV14 and TRBJ1-1; D may be TRBD1 (5 bases). This clonotype was sampled from a woman in her late teens or twenties who had recovered from COVID-19. The CDR3: CASSQEPQGIEAFF. The CDR3 nucleotides read TGTGCCAGCAGCCAAGAGCCCCAGGGTATCGAAGCTTTCTTT. Full variable domain (missing parts from reference TRBV14 and TRBJ1-1): EAGVTQFPSHSVIEKGQTVTLRCDPISGHDNLYWYRRVMGKEIKFLLHFVKESKQDESGMPNNRFLAERTGGTYSTLKVQPAELEDSGVYFCASSQEPQGIEAFFGQGTRLTVV.